This TCR beta chain was sequenced during a study of Ad26.COV2.S vaccination and SARS-CoV-2 variants. Study findings and constraints: Among vaccine recipients, spike-specific TCR breadth exceeded that of placebo recipients. Non-spike TCR breadth was similar in vaccine and placebo recipients.

V was cut by 0 bases and J by 4 bases, with 14 bases left in between. The CDR3 runs to 15 residues. Germline CDR1 is SGHRS and CDR2 is YFSETQ. Details on this clone: Its matching antigen is unknown.

Here immunoSEQ multiplex PCR was the method, and the copy in TCRdb shows in-frame clones only, minus some. The table shows around 350,000 clones, with 90% to 95% occurring only once. J is TRBJ2-7 and V is TRBV5-1; D might be TRBD2 (5 bases). The starting material was peripheral blood, obtained after recovery from COVID-19. The origin of this receptor is a human donor who had recovered from COVID-19. Written as DNA, the CDR3 is TGCGCCAGCAGCTTGGCCGCGGACTTGATTTACGAGCAGTACTTC. This sequence encodes CASSLAADLIYEQYF.